This TCR beta chain was observed in a study of technical replicates of blood from several donors. Data came from immunoSEQ multiplex PCR; TCRdb stores just in-frame clones and leaves some out. The sample contains fewer than 90,000 clones, about 92% of which appear only once. Trimming pared 5 bases from V and 0 bases from J, leaving 13 bases between. This CDR3 spans 15 amino acids. Germline V CDR1 and CDR2: MNHEY, SMNVEV (reference sequence). The sequenced sample consisted of T cells isolated from PBMCs. The receptor comes from a human donor in good health. The J gene is TRBJ1-1, the V gene TRBV27; a weak D match, TRBD1 (6 bases). The CDR3 coding sequence is TGTGCCAGCAGTAAGACAGGTTCGATGAACACTGAAGCTTTCTTT. Residues: CASSKTGSMNTEAFF.